This paragraph reports one T cell receptor beta chain. No antigen is known for it. The source of the sample is a study of cytomegalovirus exposure and HLA in healthy donors. Regarding the study as a whole: According to a later analysis, donors in an Asian-associated ancestry cluster reportedly had fewer N-insertions than the approximately 720-donor mean. The study recorded 150 to 200 TCR beta chains that were cytomegalovirus-associated. Several of the most significant clusters appeared linked to common viral pathogens, based on a later analysis.

PCR primers comprised 60 Vbeta and 13 Jbeta primers. The assay was immunoSEQ multiplex PCR, and TCRdb's table has in-frame clones only and misses some. Recorded for this sample: some 200,000 clones. The sample was PBMCs. The source of this sequence is a boy between 10 and 17 years old in good health and CMV-seronegative.

Here the CDR3 reads CASSLAGGHTKFSNQPQHF. CDR3 nucleotide sequence: TGTGCCAGCAGCTTAGCGGGCGGACATACGAAATTTAGCAATCAGCCCCAGCATTTT. V and J are TRBV7-4 and TRBJ1-5, with a possible D match to TRBD1 (5 bases). The CDR3 runs to 19 residues. Trimming pared 0 bases from V and 0 bases from J, leaving 18 bases between. CDR1 is SGHVT, CDR2 SQSDAQ, per germline.